This T cell receptor (beta chain) was recorded in a study of T-cell memory formation after mild COVID-19. CDR3 length: 13 residues. Trimming removed 3 bases at V and 7 bases at J, with 8 bases between. Germline V CDR1 and CDR2: KGHDR, SFDVKD. TCRdb processed the 5' RACE reads anew with MiXCR; each CDR3 protein has one entry. The sample lists around 370,000 distinct CDR3 sequences; roughly 20% were seen once. This receptor was identified in an adult woman who had mild COVID-19 (a few samples of this study predate the infection). Cell type and time point are not known. The gene calls are TRBV24-1 and TRBJ1-4; D is ambiguous. Sample: PBMCs or a T cell subset sorted from them (not recorded which). CDR3 in amino acids: CATSDILGEKLFF. In DNA form, the CDR3 reads TGTGCCACCAGTGATATACTTGGTGAAAAACTGTTTTTT.